Listed here are 27 T cell receptor beta chains from one sample, sequenced in a study of T cells in Graves' hyperthyroidism and ophthalmopathy. Authors of the study amplified TCR beta CDR3 regions from RNA transcripts. A first-round RT-PCR of the TCR CDR3 used the HTBI primer set. A single record per CDR3 protein comes from TCRdb applying MiXCR to the multiplex PCR reads. The table includes hundreds of thousands of distinct CDR3 sequences, about a fifth detected once. The specimen sequenced was blood. All receptors come from a man younger than 40 with Graves' ophthalmopathy.

This clonotype was counted between two and nine times. The J gene is TRBJ2-3, the V gene TRBV10-3; 12 positions agree with TRBD2. Germline V gives CDR1 ENHRY, CDR2 SYGVKD. The CDR3 runs 19 residues. V shed 7 bases, J shed 0 bases, and the junction held 14 bases outside the gene matches. CDR3 protein: CAIKAASGRVDSSTDTQYF. CDR3 coding DNA: TGTGCCATCAAAGCGGCTAGCGGGAGGGTCGACTCTAGCACAGATACGCAGTATTTT.

The table lists this clonotype with many counts. The V and J genes are TRBV5-1 and TRBJ2-7; D remains ambiguous. The V end was cut by 0 bases, the J end by 5 bases, with 15 bases between. The CDR3 totals 15 residues. CDR1 is SGHRS and CDR2 is YFSETQ in the germline V gene. This chain's CDR3 is CASSLAGSSPHEQYF. As DNA, the CDR3 is TGCGCCAGCAGCTTGGCCGGCTCTAGTCCCCACGAGCAGTACTTC.

The V gene is TRBV28, the J gene TRBJ2-7; D unresolved. Trimming removed 10 bases from V and 6 bases from J, with 13 bases in between. CDR1 and CDR2 from the germline V gene are MDHEN and SYDVKM. CDR3 length: 11 residues. This CDR3 is CATGLITEQYF. CDR3 in DNA: TGTGCCACCGGCCTAATCACCGAGCAGTACTTC.

This clonotype showed up many times. The gene calls are TRBV3-1 and TRBJ2-5; no firm D call. Germline CDR1 reads LGHDT; CDR2 reads YNNKEL (reference sequence). Trimming took off 3 bases at V and 6 bases at J, with 8 bases between the two ends. CDR3 length: 12 residues. The CDR3, as DNA: TGTGCCAGCAGCCACGGCCTGAAGACCCAGTACTTC. It specifies CASSHGLKTQYF.

This clonotype has only a few counts. The V call is TRBV24-1, the J call TRBJ2-1, with TRBD1 matching 7 bases. The CDR3 runs to 16 residues. Germline V gene lookup returns CDR1 KGHDR and CDR2 SFDVKD. V was clipped by 3 bases and J by 0 bases; unmatched bases: 4. The CDR3 coding sequence is TGTGCCACCAGTGATACACAGGGGAACTCCTACAATGAGCAGTTCTTC. Its translation is CATSDTQGNSYNEQFF.

Turning to this clonotype: Possible read error: a much larger clone is one base away. J is TRBJ2-7 and V is TRBV12-3 or TRBV12-4; 11 nucleotides agree with TRBD1. The CDR3 is 15 amino acids. The J segment lost 8 bases and the V segment lost 3 bases, leaving 9 bases of the junction unmatched. The CDR3 DNA follows: TGTGCCAGCAGTTTCTACCGGGACAGGGGGTACAAGCAGTACTTC. It encodes CASSFYRDRGYKQYF.

This clonotype came up a few times. The genes are TRBV5-1 and TRBJ1-3; tentatively, D is TRBD1 (5 bases). The CDR3 has 15 residues. Deletions cut 0 bases from V and 1 base from J, with 8 bases between. Germline V gene lookup returns CDR1 SGHRS and CDR2 YFSETQ. The CDR3: CASSLGTQSGNTIYF. CDR3 DNA sequence: TGCGCCAGCAGCTTGGGGACACAATCTGGAAACACCATATATTTT.

This clonotype was seen repeatedly, ten times or more. The rearrangement uses TRBV2 and TRBJ2-3; 14 nucleotides agree with TRBD2. The CDR3 runs 15 residues. Germline V gives CDR1 SNHLY, CDR2 FYNNEI. Unmatched junction bases numbered 5, after V lost 6 bases and J lost 6 bases. The CDR3 is CASRGTSGRWDTQYF. CDR3 bases: TGTGCCAGCAGGGGGACTAGCGGGAGATGGGATACGCAGTATTTT.

The V gene is TRBV5-1, the J gene TRBJ2-6, with a possible D match to TRBD1 (5 bases). The CDR3 length is 14 residues. Looked up from germline, CDR1 is SGHRS and CDR2 is YFSETQ. V gave up 4 bases and J gave up 4 bases, with 9 bases separating them. The CDR3: CASSAGSGANVLTF. In DNA, the CDR3 is TGCGCCAGCAGCGCAGGGTCCGGGGCCAACGTCCTGACTTTC.

Here the CDR3 reads CASSEVGSNTGELFF. The CDR3 nucleotides read TGCGCCAGCAGTGAAGTAGGCTCGAACACCGGGGAGCTGTTTTTT. The chain links TRBV10-1 to TRBJ2-2; D is unclear. Germline V lookup: CDR1 WNHNN, CDR2 SYGVQD (reference sequence). Between the trimmed V and J ends, which lost 3 bases and 0 bases, there was a span of 8 bases. The CDR3 runs to 15 residues.

The table lists this clonotype with a few counts. The chain combines TRBV4-2 with TRBJ2-5, with TRBD2 matching over 7 bases. This CDR3 has 17 residues. Germline assignment: CDR1 LGHNA and CDR2 YNFKEQ. Losses at the gene ends were 0 bases for V and 2 bases for J; bases not matched to a gene: 9. The CDR3 loop is CASSQEFTASGQETQYF. In DNA, the CDR3 is TGTGCCAGCAGCCAAGAGTTTACGGCTAGCGGTCAAGAGACCCAGTACTTC.

The CDR3 DNA sequence: TGTGCCAGCGAAGATCCAGGGGGACGAGAGACCCAGTACTTC. Its protein product is CASEDPGGRETQYF. J is TRBJ2-5 and V is TRBV19; 7 bases fit TRBD1. This CDR3 region has 14 residues. V gave up 9 bases and J gave up 4 bases; unmatched junction bases: 11. Looked up from germline, CDR1 is LNHDA and CDR2 is SQIVND (reference sequence).

The chain is built from TRBV5-1 and TRBJ2-6, with TRBD2 as a possible D gene (5 bases). This CDR3 is built from 16 residues. V gave up 0 bases and J gave up 3 bases, with 10 bases separating them. The germline CDR1 and CDR2 sequences are SGHRS and YFSETQ. The CDR3 region is CASSLGGRDGANVLTF. In DNA, the CDR3 is TGCGCCAGCAGCTTGGGAGGGAGAGATGGGGCCAACGTCCTGACTTTC.

V and J are TRBV14 and TRBJ2-1; 11 bases are a match to TRBD2. The CDR3 is 16 residues long. The J segment lost 6 bases and the V segment lost 2 bases, leaving 6 bases of the junction unmatched. CDR1 SGHDN and CDR2 FVKESK come from the germline V gene. CDR3 protein: CASSQRGTSGFNEQFF. The CDR3 DNA sequence: TGTGCCAGCAGCCAACGAGGGACTAGCGGTTTCAATGAGCAGTTCTTC.

This clonotype was found a few times. The V call is TRBV6-9, the J call TRBJ2-7; 7 bases match TRBD1. V shed 3 bases, J shed 2 bases, and the junction held 4 bases outside the gene matches. There are 14 residues in the CDR3. CDR1 and CDR2 (germline): MNHGY, SVAAGI. The CDR3 DNA follows: TGTGCCAGCAGTTACCCGGACAGGACCTACGAGCAGTACTTC. This sequence encodes CASSYPDRTYEQYF.

This clonotype turned up a few times. V gene TRBV7-2 combines with J gene TRBJ1-6; maybe TRBD1 (5 bases). From germline, CDR1 is SGHTA and CDR2 FQGNSA. The V gene lost 2 bases and the J gene lost 6 bases, with 11 bases spanning the gap. The CDR3 runs to 15 residues. The CDR3 is CASSLSSQGNSPLHF. CDR3 DNA sequence: TGTGCCAGCAGCTTATCCTCGCAGGGTAATTCACCCCTCCACTTT.

The CDR3 DNA follows: TGCAGCGCCGGACAGGGGAGCTCCTACGAGCAGTACTTC. Its translation is CSAGQGSSYEQYF. The J gene is TRBJ2-7, the V gene TRBV29-1, with 9 bases fitting TRBD1. The CDR3 runs to 13 residues. V trimming: 7 bases; J trimming: 0 bases; junction bases outside the gene matches: 4. Germline V lookup: CDR1 SQVTM, CDR2 ANQGSEA.

This clonotype was observed many times. The chain employs TRBV12-3 or TRBV12-4 and TRBJ1-2; maybe TRBD1 (6 bases). The CDR3 is made up of 16 amino acids. The V gene lost 0 bases and the J gene lost 7 bases, with 18 bases spanning the gap. The CDR3 is CASSLATGTPLSGYTF. The DNA for the CDR3 is TGTGCCAGCAGTTTAGCCACCGGGACACCCCTATCTGGCTACACCTTC.

This clonotype was counted a few times. J is TRBJ2-7 and V is TRBV7-2, with D uncertain. The V and J ends lost 1 base and 1 base respectively, with 8 bases between them. This CDR3 region has 14 residues. Germline CDR1 SGHTA, CDR2 FQGNSA. The CDR3 sequence: CASSLVAPSYEQYF. In DNA form, the CDR3 reads TGTGCCAGCAGCTTAGTAGCACCGTCCTACGAGCAGTACTTC.

This clonotype showed up just a few times. The V gene is TRBV12-3 or TRBV12-4, the J gene TRBJ2-7; D could derive from TRBD1 or TRBD2 (5 bases each). Trimming pared 6 bases from V and 0 bases from J, leaving 15 bases between. CDR3 length equals 15 residues. CDR3 protein: CASRSQDFSSYEQYF. The CDR3 DNA follows: TGTGCCAGCAGGTCACAGGACTTTAGCTCCTACGAGCAGTACTTC.

This clonotype has just one count. The chain links TRBV19 to TRBJ2-1, with 8 positions matching TRBD2. This CDR3 is 17 amino acids long. V shed 5 bases and J 0 bases; nucleotides not matched to a gene: 9. Germline values: CDR1 LNHDA, CDR2 SQIVND (reference sequence). CDR3 nucleotide sequence: TGTGCCAGTAGTCCATCCCTTACTAGCGGCTCCTACAATGAGCAGTTCTTC. Translation: CASSPSLTSGSYNEQFF.

The chain carries TRBV7-9 and TRBJ2-3; a possible D gene is TRBD1 (6 bases). Germline CDR1 SEHNR, CDR2 FQNEAQ (reference sequence). The CDR3 is made up of 16 amino acids. V lost 4 bases and J lost 0, with 14 bases in between. The chain's CDR3 is CASSSAGTSSTDTQYF. CDR3 bases: TGTGCCAGCAGCTCTGCCGGGACATCTAGCACAGATACGCAGTATTTT.

This clonotype was seen ten or more times. The rearrangement links TRBV11-2 to TRBJ2-1; unclear D gene. V lost 0 bases and J lost 7, with 7 bases in between. This CDR3 spans 13 amino acids. Germline V lookup: CDR1 SGHAT, CDR2 FQNNGV. The CDR3 DNA reads TGTGCCAGCAGCTTAGAAGGATGGAATGAGCAGTTCTTC. Amino acids: CASSLEGWNEQFF. Full variable domain (remainder filled in from reference TRBV11-2 and TRBJ2-1): EAGVAQSPRYKIIEKRQSVAFWCNPISGHATLYWYQQILGQGPKLLIQFQNNGVVDDSQLPKDRFSAERLKGVDSTLKIQPAKLEDSAVYLCASSLEGWNEQFFGPGTRLTVL.

This clonotype was seen at least ten times. The genes are TRBV20-1 and TRBJ1-1; D is possibly TRBD1 (5 bases). CDR1 is DFQATT and CDR2 is SNEGSKA in the germline V gene (reference sequence). V lost 7 bases, J lost 5 bases, and 14 bases lay in between. CDR3 length: 12 residues. CDR3 sequence reads: CSGPQGRTEAFF. DNA for the CDR3: TGCAGTGGCCCTCAGGGTAGGACTGAAGCTTTCTTT.

This chain links TRBV10-3 with TRBJ2-6, with 8 bases aligning to TRBD1. CDR3 length: 17 residues. V was pared by 7 bases and J by 0 bases, with 8 bases of the junction left unmatched. Per the germline V gene, CDR1 is ENHRY and CDR2 is SYGVKD. The CDR3 coding sequence is TGTGCCATCACAGAAGGAGACAGGGGCTCTGGGGCCAACGTCCTGACTTTC. It yields the protein CAITEGDRGSGANVLTF.

The J gene is TRBJ2-1, the V gene TRBV20-1; D may be TRBD1 or TRBD2 (5 bases each). V was pared by 6 bases and J by 0 bases, with 15 bases between. The CDR3 sequence is 15 residues long. Germline CDR1 is DFQATT and CDR2 is SNEGSKA (reference sequence). The CDR3 DNA reads TGCAGTGCGCCAGGAGAGGGGCACTCCTACAATGAGCAGTTCTTC. Protein sequence: CSAPGEGHSYNEQFF.

In this sample, this clonotype turned up many times. The chain combines TRBV11-2 with TRBJ2-7; D tentatively fits TRBD1 or TRBD2 (5 bases each). The germline CDR1 and CDR2 sequences are SGHAT and FQNNGV. V shed 0 bases and J shed 0 bases, with 9 bases lying between them. This CDR3 has 15 amino acids. The CDR3 protein is CASSLDYGASYEQYF. In DNA form, the CDR3 reads TGTGCCAGCAGCTTAGATTACGGGGCCTCCTACGAGCAGTACTTC.